Each of the 21 T cell receptor beta chains below was sequenced from the same sample in a study of blood T cells in healthy people across ages. A J-beta primer mix and a sample-barcoded 5' primer were used in a second PCR of about 7 to 12 cycles. Using its own MiXCR run on the 5' RACE reads, TCRdb lists one record per CDR3 protein. The sample holds 850,000 to 950,000 distinct CDR3 sequences, 25% to 30% seen once. The sample consisted of blood. The receptors shown here come from a woman at least 80 years old in good health.

This clonotype was picked up many times. The rearrangement links TRBV29-1 to TRBJ2-5; D possibly uses TRBD1 or TRBD2 (6 bases each). In germline, CDR1 is SQVTM, CDR2 ANQGSEA. V was shortened by 5 bases and J by 3 bases, with 19 bases between the two germline ends. This CDR3 contains 15 residues. CDR3 sequence (DNA): TGCAGCGTTCGACGGGGGCCTACTAGGGAAGAGACCCAGTACTTC. Protein sequence: CSVRRGPTREETQYF.

The rearrangement joins TRBV7-8 to TRBJ2-4, with TRBD1 identical over 9 bases. Losses at the gene ends were 5 bases for V and 0 bases for J; bases not matched to a gene: 5. The CDR3 contains 16 residues. From germline, CDR1 is SGHVS and CDR2 FQNEAQ. The chain's CDR3 is CASSPDRGAAKNIQYF. The DNA of the CDR3 is TGTGCCAGCAGCCCTGACAGGGGGGCAGCCAAAAACATTCAGTACTTC.

This clonotype was found many times. This chain joins TRBV5-1 and TRBJ2-5; TRBD2 matches at 11 bases. This CDR3 is built from 16 residues. Germline V gives CDR1 SGHRS, CDR2 YFSETQ. Trimming removed 0 bases from V and 4 bases from J; junction bases left unmatched: 5. CDR3 nucleotide sequence: TGCGCCAGCAGCTTGGAAGCTAGCGGGGGGCGAGAGACCCAGTACTTC. It translates to CASSLEASGGRETQYF.

The rearrangement uses TRBV7-9 and TRBJ2-1, with D perhaps being TRBD1 or TRBD2 (5 bases each). The CDR3 totals 16 residues. V shed 5 bases and J shed 0 bases, with 14 bases lying between them. Germline loops: CDR1 SEHNR, CDR2 FQNEAQ (reference sequence). DNA for the CDR3: TGTGCCAGCAGCCCTCCCGGGACCTTCTCCTACAATGAGCAGTTCTTC. Translating gives CASSPPGTFSYNEQFF.

This clonotype was counted ten times or more. The chain employs TRBV10-2 and TRBJ2-3; D is undetermined. CDR1 and CDR2 from the germline V gene are WSHSY and SAAADI. V gave up 3 bases and J gave up 4 bases, with 2 bases separating them. This CDR3 has 11 amino acids. CDR3 in DNA: TGCGCCAGCAGTGACCCAGATACGCAGTATTTT. This encodes CASSDPDTQYF.

There are many counts of this clonotype. The rearrangement joins TRBV6-2 or TRBV6-3 to TRBJ2-5; D unclear. The CDR3 runs 15 residues. Germline V gene data show CDR1 as MNHEY and CDR2 as SVGEGT. V lost 5 bases to trimming and J lost 0 bases, with 13 bases between them. In nucleotides, the CDR3 is TGTGCCAGCAGTATCCGGGCGTCGTACCAAGAGACCCAGTACTTC. As protein: CASSIRASYQETQYF.

This clonotype showed up just a few times. The chain has TRBV20-1 and TRBJ1-6; no firm D call. Germline V gene data show CDR1 as DFQATT and CDR2 as SNEGSKA (reference sequence). Trimming removed 6 bases from V and 7 bases from J, with 16 bases in between. The CDR3 sequence is 14 residues long. CDR3 amino acids: CSAKVVSLNSPLHF. The CDR3 nucleotides are TGCAGTGCGAAAGTAGTTTCCCTAAATTCACCCCTCCACTTT.

This clonotype was seen many times. The chain recombines TRBV28 with TRBJ2-7; tentative D call: TRBD2 (6 bases). Near its end, the DNA agrees better with TRBJ2-5, so the J call may be wrong. The CDR3 runs to 15 residues. From germline, CDR1 is MDHEN and CDR2 SYDVKM. The CDR3 region is CASILGGAGGETQYF. DNA for the CDR3: TGTGCCAGCATCCTCGGAGGGGCTGGTGGGGAGACCCAGTACTTC.

This clonotype was counted at least ten times. The gene calls are TRBV20-1 and TRBJ2-3; D remains ambiguous. CDR3 length: 13 amino acids. Germline loops: CDR1 DFQATT, CDR2 SNEGSKA (reference sequence). V was cut by 2 bases and J by 7 bases, with 13 bases left in between. The CDR3: CSARTSNGNTQYF. The CDR3 DNA is TGCAGTGCTAGAACCTCGAACGGAAATACGCAGTATTTT.

Points on this clonotype: Given a much more abundant clone one base away, this may be a read error. This rearrangement joins TRBV6-1 to TRBJ2-4; 7 positions match TRBD1. Gene TRBJ2-7 matches the end of the DNA better, so the J call may be wrong. The CDR3 is 14 amino acids. CDR1 is MNHNS and CDR2 is SASEGT in the germline V gene. The CDR3 spells CASIRDRVLNEQYF. As DNA, the CDR3 is TGTGCCAGCATTCGCGACAGGGTCCTCAACGAGCAGTACTTC.

This clonotype appeared many times. The chain employs TRBV27 and TRBJ2-7, with TRBD2 as a possible D gene (6 bases). The germline CDR1 and CDR2 sequences are MNHEY and SMNVEV (reference sequence). V gave up 6 bases and J gave up 4 bases, with 16 bases separating them. The CDR3 length is 14 residues. CDR3 bases: TGTGCCAGCAGCCCTCGGGACTTGGGGTACGAGCAGTACTTC. It encodes CASSPRDLGYEQYF.

The chain links TRBV30 to TRBJ1-4; no clear D. The germline V gene encodes CDR1 GTSNPN and CDR2 SVGIG (reference sequence). The CDR3 runs 13 residues. V lost 3 bases, J lost 5 bases, and 10 bases lay in between. CDR3 nucleotide sequence: TGTGCCTGGAGGGCCCCAGGAAATGAAAAACTGTTTTTT. Its protein product is CAWRAPGNEKLFF. Filled out from reference TRBV30 and TRBJ1-4, the complete variable domain reads SQTIHQWPATLVQPVGSPLSLECTVEGTSNPNLYWYRQAAGRGLQLLFYSVGIGQISSEVPQNLSASRPQDRQFILSSKKLLLSDSGFYLCAWRAPGNEKLFFGSGTQLSVL.

The rearrangement links TRBV20-1 to TRBJ2-5; 10 bases are a match to TRBD2. Germline CDR1 and CDR2: DFQATT and SNEGSKA (reference sequence). V dropped 0 bases and J dropped 1; count of bases not matched to a gene: 2. CDR3 length: 15 amino acids. The CDR3 loop reads CSAREVAGGQETQYF. As DNA, the CDR3 is TGCAGTGCTAGAGAGGTAGCGGGGGGCCAAGAGACCCAGTACTTC.

The chain carries TRBV6-2 or TRBV6-3 and TRBJ2-7; 7 bases are shared with TRBD2. The CDR3 totals 13 residues. Losses at the gene ends were 7 bases for V and 4 bases for J; bases not matched to a gene: 7. Germline V gene sequence: CDR1 MNHEY, CDR2 SVGEGT. The CDR3 sequence: CASTPRGDYEQYF. The DNA of the CDR3 is TGTGCCAGCACTCCCCGGGGGGATTACGAGCAGTACTTC.

As concerns this clonotype: This may be a read error: a much more frequent sequence differs by one nucleotide. The chain joins TRBV14 to TRBJ2-5; possible D gene TRBD1, 6 bases. The germline V gene has CDR1 SGHDN and CDR2 FVKESK. V was trimmed by 9 bases and J by 4 bases, leaving 15 bases between them. The length of the CDR3 is 13 residues. Here the CDR3 DNA reads TGTGCCAGTGCCCGGGACACCCGAGAGACCCAGTACTTC. It encodes CASARDTRETQYF.

This clonotype turned up a few times. This rearrangement joins TRBV25-1 to TRBJ1-6, with no clear D. Germline V gene lookup returns CDR1 MGHDK and CDR2 SYGVNS. Trimming stripped 8 bases from V and 7 bases from J, with 6 bases between. The CDR3 has 11 residues. This chain's CDR3 is CASGKNSPLHF. In DNA form, the CDR3 reads TGTGCCAGCGGGAAGAATTCACCCCTCCACTTT.

This clonotype appeared many times. V gene TRBV6-2 or TRBV6-3 combines with J gene TRBJ2-6; 10 nucleotides agree with TRBD1. The CDR3 covers 17 residues. CDR1 MNHEY and CDR2 SVGEGT come from the germline V gene. Trimming took 4 bases from V and 2 from J; bases not matched to a gene: 5. For the CDR3, the DNA is TGTGCCAGCAGTTTCCGACAGGGGGCAACTGGGGCCAACGTCCTGACTTTC. Residues: CASSFRQGATGANVLTF.

In its sample, this clonotype was seen many times. This chain connects TRBV6-5 to TRBJ2-1, with TRBD2 matching over 8 bases. J was trimmed by 4 bases and V by 5 bases; bases with no gene match: 10. In germline, CDR1 is MNHEY, CDR2 SVGAGI. The CDR3 length is 16 residues. CDR3 residues: CASSHHGGGSYNEQFF. The CDR3 DNA reads as TGTGCCAGCAGTCACCACGGGGGGGGTTCGTACAATGAGCAGTTCTTC.

J is TRBJ2-6 and V is TRBV12-3 or TRBV12-4, with 11 positions matching TRBD2. The CDR3 is 15 amino acids. J gave up 5 bases and V 6 bases, and 3 bases lay outside the gene matches. The CDR3, as DNA: TGTGCCAGCAGAGAGACTAGCGGGAGGGCCAACGTCCTGACTTTC. Encoded protein: CASRETSGRANVLTF.

This clonotype occurred many times. The rearrangement uses TRBV6-5 and TRBJ1-2; TRBD1 agrees at 7 bases. The V gene's germline CDR1 is MNHEY and CDR2 SVGAGI. The CDR3 runs 14 residues. J lost 2 bases, V lost 4 bases, and 4 bases had no gene match. The CDR3 loop reads CASSSTGKNYGYTF. In DNA, the CDR3 is TGTGCCAGCAGTTCGACAGGGAAAAACTATGGCTACACCTTC.

In regard to this clonotype: This may arise from a read error, as a much more abundant clone is one base away. The V call is TRBV15, the J call TRBJ1-4; D perhaps matches TRBD1 (6 bases). The CDR3 extends over 14 amino acids. Per germline, CDR1 LNHNV and CDR2 YYDKDF (reference sequence). CDR3 sequence: CASSRDQGNEKLFF. The CDR3 DNA follows: TGTGCCTCCAGCAGAGACCAGGGGAATGAAAAACTGTTTTTT. The variable domain in full, with the rest retrieved from reference TRBV15 and TRBJ1-4, is DAMVIQNPRYQVTQFGKPVTLSCSQTLNHNVMYWYQQKSSQAPKLLFHYYDKDFNNEADTPDNFQSRRPNTSFCFLDIRSPGLGDTAMYLCASSRDQGNEKLFFGSGTQLSVL.